The 21 T cell receptor beta chains given below trace back to one sample, sequenced in a study of cytomegalovirus exposure and HLA in healthy donors. The study ran its PCR with 60 Vbeta and 13 Jbeta primers. Produced via immunoSEQ multiplex PCR; TCRdb's table is partial and in-frame only. The data show some 210,000 clones, with roughly 80% seen just once and 3.8% held by the top ten. The sequencing input was PBMCs. The source of these receptors is a male donor in good health and CMV-seronegative.

The chain uses TRBV5-4 and TRBJ1-1; D gene uncertain. CDR1 and CDR2 from the germline V gene are SGHNT and YYREEE (reference sequence). The CDR3 sequence is 13 residues long. The V and J ends lost 2 bases and 5 bases respectively, with 10 bases between them. Here the CDR3 DNA reads TGTGCCAGCAGCTTCGAGGGTTGGACTGAAGCTTTCTTT. Residues: CASSFEGWTEAFF.

This clone has only one observation. The gene calls are TRBV19 and TRBJ2-3, with 9 bases that match TRBD2. After removal of 6 bases from V and 4 bases from J, the junction contained 8 bases not matched to a gene. The CDR3 loop spans 15 amino acids. Germline V CDR1 and CDR2: LNHDA, SQIVND (reference sequence). The CDR3 spells CASSLSGSRADTQYF. The CDR3 nucleotides are TGTGCCAGTAGCCTTAGCGGGAGTCGTGCAGATACGCAGTATTTT.

Points on this clone: An end of the junction does not agree with germline; a read error may underlie this. The CDR3 sequence: CSSSFLQLTGGSEKLFF. CDR3 DNA: TGTTCCAGCAGCTTTCTCCAACTCACAGGGGGGAGTGAAAAACTGTTTTTT. The J gene is TRBJ1-4, the V gene TRBV7-9, with 8 positions matching TRBD1. The CDR3 spans 17 residues. Germline V gives CDR1 SEHNR, CDR2 FQNEAQ (reference sequence).

V gene TRBV7-9 combines with J gene TRBJ1-2, with 8 bases matching TRBD1. The CDR3 totals 15 residues. V gave up 4 bases and J gave up 7 bases; unmatched junction bases: 11. Germline V gene data show CDR1 as SEHNR and CDR2 as FQNEAQ (reference sequence). The CDR3 loop reads CASSSREVTGVGYTF. The DNA for the CDR3 is TGTGCCAGCAGCTCGCGAGAGGTGACAGGGGTTGGCTACACCTTC.

The CDR3: CASSDKGSGSPYF. DNA for the CDR3: TGTGCCAGCAGTGATAAGGGTAGCGGGAGCCCGTACTTC. V gene TRBV25-1 combines with J gene TRBJ2-5, with 9 bases that match TRBD2. Germline lookup yields CDR1 MGHDK and CDR2 SYGVNS. Trimming cost V 3 bases and J 13 bases; bases outside gene matches: 9. The CDR3 is made up of 13 amino acids.

This CDR3 is CASSLWQGQGGQPQHF. For the CDR3, the DNA is TGTGCCAGCAGTTTATGGCAGGGACAGGGGGGCCAGCCCCAGCATTTT. The chain carries TRBV27 and TRBJ1-5; 11 nucleotides line up with TRBD1. The CDR3 spans 16 residues. Germline V gene sequence: CDR1 MNHEY, CDR2 SMNVEV (reference sequence). V lost 1 base, J lost 7 bases, and 6 bases stayed unmatched.

The chain uses TRBV9 and TRBJ2-5, with 10 positions matching TRBD2. Germline V gene lookup returns CDR1 SGDLS and CDR2 YYNGEE. With 0 bases clipped from V and 5 bases from J, the junction kept 7 bases outside the gene matches. The CDR3 has 16 amino acids. CDR3 DNA sequence: TGTGCCAGCAGCGTAGGGGGGCTAGCGGGAGTGGAGACCCAGTACTTC. It encodes CASSVGGLAGVETQYF.

The V call is TRBV9, the J call TRBJ2-3, with D possibly being TRBD1 (5 bases). CDR1 is SGDLS and CDR2 is YYNGEE in the germline V gene. Trimming left V 0 bases short and J 4 bases short, with 15 bases between. The CDR3 spans 16 residues. The CDR3 protein is CASSVDMGRRADTQYF. For the CDR3, the DNA is TGTGCCAGCAGCGTAGATATGGGGCGCCGGGCAGATACGCAGTATTTT.

The J gene is TRBJ2-7, the V gene TRBV7-9; possible D gene TRBD2, 5 bases. Trimming pared 5 bases from V and 0 bases from J, leaving 11 bases between. From germline, CDR1 is SEHNR and CDR2 FQNEAQ (reference sequence). CDR3 length: 14 residues. The CDR3 DNA sequence: TGTGCCAGCAGCGCAACGGGATCCTCCTACGAGCAGTACTTC. Its translation is CASSATGSSYEQYF.

The V and J genes are TRBV19 and TRBJ2-5; TRBD1 matches 8 bases. V shed 5 bases, J shed 5 bases, and the junction held 7 bases outside the gene matches. Germline V gene sequence: CDR1 LNHDA, CDR2 SQIVND (reference sequence). The CDR3 is 14 amino acids. The CDR3 reads CASSQPGGVETQYF. The CDR3 DNA is TGTGCCAGTAGTCAGCCAGGGGGCGTTGAGACCCAGTACTTC. The full variable domain, with the rest looked up from reference TRBV19 and TRBJ2-5, is DGGITQSPKYLFRKEGQNVTLSCEQNLNHDAMYWYRQDPGQGLRLIYYSQIVNDFQKGDIAEGYSVSREKKESFPLTVTSAQKNPTAFYLCASSQPGGVETQYFGPGTRLLVL.

The J gene is TRBJ2-1, the V gene TRBV7-9, with D perhaps matching TRBD1 (5 bases). Germline loops: CDR1 SEHNR, CDR2 FQNEAQ (reference sequence). Trimming pared 5 bases from V and 0 bases from J, leaving 8 bases between. The CDR3 has 14 residues. CDR3 sequence reads: CASSPRDSYNEQFF. CDR3 sequence (DNA): TGTGCCAGCAGCCCCAGGGACTCCTACAATGAGCAGTTCTTC.

This clone was counted only a few times. V usage is TRBV7-3 and J usage is TRBJ1-1, with D perhaps TRBD1 (5 bases). V was shortened by 6 bases and J by 1 base, with 9 bases between the two germline ends. This CDR3 is built from 13 residues. Germline-derived CDR1 and CDR2 are SGHTA and FQGTGA. CDR3 coding DNA: TGTGCCAGCAGTTCAGGGCCGAACACTGAAGCTTTCTTT. Its translation: CASSSGPNTEAFF.

The V gene is TRBV27, the J gene TRBJ2-5; 7 nucleotides line up with TRBD1. The germline gives CDR1 MNHEY, CDR2 SMNVEV (reference sequence). V lost 7 bases and J lost 0; bases outside the gene matches: 17. The CDR3 consists of 18 residues. CDR3 residues: CASTGNGLGQPYQETQYF. The CDR3 nucleotides are TGTGCCAGCACCGGCAACGGTCTGGGACAGCCGTACCAAGAGACCCAGTACTTC.

The chain's CDR3 is CASRGRRGAPDTQYF. Written as DNA, the CDR3 is TGTGCCTCCAGGGGGAGGCGCGGGGCGCCGGATACGCAGTATTTT. The chain carries TRBV28 and TRBJ2-3; TRBD1 is a possible D gene (7 bases). Between the trimmed V and J ends, which lost 11 bases and 6 bases, there was a span of 24 bases. This CDR3 contains 15 residues. The V gene's germline CDR1 is MDHEN and CDR2 SYDVKM.

The V call is TRBV7-8, the J call TRBJ2-3; D may be TRBD1 (7 bases). Per germline, CDR1 SGHVS and CDR2 FQNEAQ. The CDR3 is 15 amino acids. The ends were cut back, 4 bases at V and 3 bases at J, with 14 bases in the middle. The CDR3, as DNA: TGTGCCAGCAGCTGGCGGGACAGCGAAACAGATACGCAGTATTTT. It is translated as CASSWRDSETDTQYF.

This clone came up once. The chain joins TRBV4-1 to TRBJ2-1, with 10 bases fitting TRBD2. CDR1 is MGHRA, CDR2 YSYEKL, per germline. CDR3 length equals 17 residues. The V segment lost 2 bases and the J segment 2 bases; nucleotides outside the gene matches: 6. The CDR3 DNA reads TGCGCCAGCAGCCAATCACTTCTAGCGGGAGCCTACAATGAGCAGTTCTTC. Its protein product is CASSQSLLAGAYNEQFF.

This clone was observed a single time. The chain carries TRBV9 and TRBJ2-1; D not resolved. The CDR3 runs to 15 residues. Trimming took 1 base from V and 0 from J, leaving 8 bases between them. Germline CDR1 is SGDLS and CDR2 is YYNGEE. CDR3 in amino acids: CASSVMASSYNEQFF. The CDR3, as DNA: TGTGCCAGCAGCGTAATGGCTTCCTCCTACAATGAGCAGTTCTTC. Combining the CDR3 with reference TRBV9 and TRBJ2-1 gives the whole variable domain DSGVTQTPKHLITATGQRVTLRCSPRSGDLSVYWYQQSLDQGLQFLIQYYNGEERAKGNILERFSAQQFPDLHSELNLSSLELGDSALYFCASSVMASSYNEQFFGPGTRLTVL.

This clone occurred a few times. The chain has TRBV7-6 and TRBJ2-7; perhaps TRBD2 as D (5 bases). The V gene lost 5 bases and the J gene lost 6 bases, with 14 bases spanning the gap. CDR3 length equals 13 residues. The V gene's germline CDR1 is SGHVS and CDR2 FNYEAQ. CDR3 amino acids: CASSPDLVGEQYF. The CDR3 DNA sequence: TGTGCCAGCAGCCCGGACTTGGTGGGCGAGCAGTACTTC. Drawing the rest from reference TRBV7-6 and TRBJ2-7, the complete variable domain is GAGVSQSPRYKVTKRGQDVALRCDPISGHVSLYWYRQALGQGPEFLTYFNYEAQQDKSGLPNDRFSAERPEGSISTLTIQRTEQRDSAMYRCASSPDLVGEQYFGPGTRLTVT.

This clone was detected a few times. J is TRBJ1-1 and V is TRBV28; a possible D gene is TRBD1 (6 bases). Trimming stripped 3 bases from V and 1 base from J, with 12 bases between. The CDR3 length is 15 residues. CDR1 is MDHEN, CDR2 SYDVKM, per germline. Here the CDR3 DNA reads TGTGCCAGCAGTTTCAGGGGCCGGTCGAACACTGAAGCTTTCTTT. This codes for CASSFRGRSNTEAFF.

The V gene is TRBV19, the J gene TRBJ2-2; possible D gene TRBD2, 5 bases. The CDR3 totals 14 residues. Per the germline V gene, CDR1 is LNHDA and CDR2 is SQIVND (reference sequence). The V end was cut by 5 bases, the J end by 4 bases, with 11 bases between. The CDR3 bases are TGTGCCAGTAGTCCAGACTATCCCACCGGGGAGCTGTTTTTT. It yields the protein CASSPDYPTGELFF.

The chain combines TRBV4-1 with TRBJ2-5, with 9 bases lining up with TRBD1. The V and J ends lost 1 base and 5 bases, in that order; junction bases with no gene match: 5. This CDR3 has 15 residues. Germline assignment: CDR1 MGHRA and CDR2 YSYEKL. For the CDR3, the DNA is TGCGCCAGCAGCCAAGGACAGGGGGGATTGGAGACCCAGTACTTC. The encoded protein is CASSQGQGGLETQYF.